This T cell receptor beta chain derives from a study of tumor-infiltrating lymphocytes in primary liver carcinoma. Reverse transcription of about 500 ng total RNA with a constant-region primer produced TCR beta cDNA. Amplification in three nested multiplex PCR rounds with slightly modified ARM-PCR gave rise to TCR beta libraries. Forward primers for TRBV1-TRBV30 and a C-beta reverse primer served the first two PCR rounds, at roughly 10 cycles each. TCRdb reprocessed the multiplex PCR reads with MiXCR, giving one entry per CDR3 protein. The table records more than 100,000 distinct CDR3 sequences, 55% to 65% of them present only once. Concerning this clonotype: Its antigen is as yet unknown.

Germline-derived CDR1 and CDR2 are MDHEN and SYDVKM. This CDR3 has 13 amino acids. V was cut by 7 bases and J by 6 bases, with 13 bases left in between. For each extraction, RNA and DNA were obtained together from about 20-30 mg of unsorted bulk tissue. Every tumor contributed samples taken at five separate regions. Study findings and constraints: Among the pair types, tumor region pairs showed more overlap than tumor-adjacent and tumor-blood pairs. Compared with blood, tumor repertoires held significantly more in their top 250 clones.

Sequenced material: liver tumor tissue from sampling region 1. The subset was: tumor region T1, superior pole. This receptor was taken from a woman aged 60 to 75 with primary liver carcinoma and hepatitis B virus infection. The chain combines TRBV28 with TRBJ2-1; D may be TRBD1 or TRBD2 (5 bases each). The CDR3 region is CASTPGRVNEQFF. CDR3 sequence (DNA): TGTGCCAGCACCCCGGGACGGGTCAATGAGCAGTTCTTC.